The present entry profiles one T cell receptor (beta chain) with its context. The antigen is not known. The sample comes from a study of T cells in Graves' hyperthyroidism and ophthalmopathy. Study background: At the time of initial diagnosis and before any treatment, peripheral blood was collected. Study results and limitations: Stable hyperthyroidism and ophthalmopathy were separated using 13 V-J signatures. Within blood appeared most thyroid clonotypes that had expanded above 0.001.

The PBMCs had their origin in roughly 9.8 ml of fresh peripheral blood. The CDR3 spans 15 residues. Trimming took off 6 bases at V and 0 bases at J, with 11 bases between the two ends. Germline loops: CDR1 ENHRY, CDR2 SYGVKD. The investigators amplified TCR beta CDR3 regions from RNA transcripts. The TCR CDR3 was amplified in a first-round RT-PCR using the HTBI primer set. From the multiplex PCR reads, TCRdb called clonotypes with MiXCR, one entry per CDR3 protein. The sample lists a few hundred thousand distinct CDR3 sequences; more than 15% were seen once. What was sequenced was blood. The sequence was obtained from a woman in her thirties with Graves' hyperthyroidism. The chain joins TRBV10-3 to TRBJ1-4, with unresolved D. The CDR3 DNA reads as TGTGCCATCAGGTCCTCTGTTGCAACTAATGAAAAACTGTTTTTT. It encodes CAIRSSVATNEKLFF.